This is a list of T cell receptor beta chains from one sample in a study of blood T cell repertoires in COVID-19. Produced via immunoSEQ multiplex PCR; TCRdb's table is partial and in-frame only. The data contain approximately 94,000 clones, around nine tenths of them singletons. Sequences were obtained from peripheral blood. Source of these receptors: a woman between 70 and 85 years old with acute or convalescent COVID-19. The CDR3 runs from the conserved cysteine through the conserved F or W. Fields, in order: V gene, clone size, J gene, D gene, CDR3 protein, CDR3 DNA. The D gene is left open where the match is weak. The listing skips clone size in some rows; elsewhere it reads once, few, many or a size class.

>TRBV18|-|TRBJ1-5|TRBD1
CASSEDRVSNQPQHF
TGTGCCAGCTCAGAAGACAGGGTGAGCAATCAGCCCCAGCATTTT
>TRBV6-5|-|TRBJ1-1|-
CASTLGTVNTEAFF
TGTGCCAGCACCCTGGGGACTGTGAACACTGAAGCTTTCTTT
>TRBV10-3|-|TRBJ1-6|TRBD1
CAISETGTGSSYNSPLHF
TGTGCCATCAGTGAGACCGGGACAGGGAGCTCCTATAATTCACCCCTCCACTTT
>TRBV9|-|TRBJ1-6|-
CASSATPTSLAGSPLHF
TGTGCCAGCAGCGCCACCCCGACGTCCCTGGCGGGGTCACCCCTCCACTTT
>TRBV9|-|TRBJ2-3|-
CASSVGGLPTDTQYF
TGTGCCAGCAGCGTAGGAGGGCTGCCCACAGATACGCAGTATTTT
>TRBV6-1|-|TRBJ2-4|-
CASSEVQSGKNIQYF
TGTGCCAGCAGTGAGGTTCAGTCGGGCAAAAACATTCAGTACTTC
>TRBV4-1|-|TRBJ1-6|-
CASSQVSGNSNSPLHF
TGCGCCAGCAGCCAAGTATCCGGGAATTCTAATTCACCCCTCCACTTT
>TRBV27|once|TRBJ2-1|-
CASSLNLWQAKVF
TGTGCCAGCAGCCTAAACTTGTGGCAGGCCAAAGTCTTC
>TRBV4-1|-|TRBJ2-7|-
CASSPRDIAYEQYF
TGCGCCAGCAGCCCCCGGGACATCGCTTACGAGCAGTACTTC
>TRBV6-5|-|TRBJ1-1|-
CASSYTQNTEAFF
TGTGCCAGCAGTTACACTCAGAACACTGAAGCTTTCTTT
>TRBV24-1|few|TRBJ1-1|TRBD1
CATSDSDRGNTEAFF
TGTGCCACCAGTGACTCTGACAGGGGTAACACTGAAGCTTTCTTT
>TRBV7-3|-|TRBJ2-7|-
CASSLDNRPHEQYF
TGTGCCAGCAGCTTGGATAACAGGCCCCACGAGCAGTACTTC
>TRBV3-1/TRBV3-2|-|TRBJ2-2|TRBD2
CASSQGAGEAGELFF
TGTGCCAGCAGCCAAGGAGCGGGAGAGGCCGGGGAGCTGTTTTTT
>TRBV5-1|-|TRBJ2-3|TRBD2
CASSPTGGPSGSADTQYF
TGCGCCAGCAGCCCCACGGGGGGGCCCTCGGGTTCCGCAGATACGCAGTATTTT
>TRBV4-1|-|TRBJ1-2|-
CASSQDTSGAGGYTF
TGCGCCAGCAGCCAAGATACTTCAGGGGCGGGTGGCTACACCTTC
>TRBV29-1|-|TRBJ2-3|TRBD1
CSVEEDRGHHTDTQYF
TGCAGCGTTGAGGAGGACAGGGGGCACCACACAGATACGCAGTATTTT
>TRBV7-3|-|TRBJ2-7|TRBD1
CASSPTPGQTYEQYF
TGTGCCAGCAGCCCAACTCCGGGACAGACCTACGAGCAGTACTTC
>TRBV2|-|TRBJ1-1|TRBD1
CASSPRGRPDTEAFF
TGTGCCAGCAGCCCCAGGGGGCGTCCTGACACTGAAGCTTTCTTT
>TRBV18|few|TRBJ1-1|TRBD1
CASSADRDWTEAFF
TGTGCCAGCTCAGCCGACAGGGACTGGACTGAAGCTTTCTTT
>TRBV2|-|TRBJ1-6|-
CASSAQGSDDNSPLHF
TGTGCCAGCAGTGCCCAGGGTTCAGACGATAATTCACCCCTCCACTTT
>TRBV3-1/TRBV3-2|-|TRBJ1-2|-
CASSQVGALIYGYTF
TGTGCCAGCAGCCAAGTAGGGGCACTTATTTATGGCTACACCTTC
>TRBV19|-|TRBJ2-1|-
CASSIDDRTQFF
TGTGCCAGTAGTATAGACGACAGGACTCAGTTCTTC
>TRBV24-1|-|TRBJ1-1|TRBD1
CATSGTGGIAFF
TGTGCCACCAGTGGAACAGGGGGCATTGCTTTCTTT
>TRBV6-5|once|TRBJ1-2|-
CASSFGSNYGYTF
TGTGCCAGCAGTTTCGGGTCTAACTATGGCTACACCTTC
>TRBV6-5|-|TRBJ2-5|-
CASREYTPQETQYF
TGTGCCAGCAGGGAGTATACTCCGCAAGAGACCCAGTACTTC
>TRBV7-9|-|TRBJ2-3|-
CASSLGQATDTQYF
TGTGCCAGCAGCTTAGGACAGGCCACAGATACGCAGTATTTT
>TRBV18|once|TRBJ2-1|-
CASSPAAYRSSYNEQFF
TGTGCCAGCTCACCCGCAGCTTACAGGAGCTCCTACAATGAGCAGTTCTTC
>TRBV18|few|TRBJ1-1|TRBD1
CASSRGQGVTEAFF
TGTGCCAGCTCAAGGGGACAGGGGGTCACTGAAGCTTTCTTT
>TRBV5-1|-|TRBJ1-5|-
CASSLMGGSNQPQHF
TGCGCCAGCAGCCTAATGGGGGGGAGCAATCAGCCCCAGCATTTT
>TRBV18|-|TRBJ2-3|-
CASSPPGTKKSTDTQYF
TGTGCCAGCTCACCACCTGGGACAAAAAAGAGCACAGATACGCAGTATTTT
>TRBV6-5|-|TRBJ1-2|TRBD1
CATCRGQGYGYTF
TGTGCCACCTGTAGGGGGCAAGGGTATGGCTACACCTTC
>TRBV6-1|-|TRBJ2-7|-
CASSEAKGEQYF
TGTGCCAGCAGTGAAGCTAAGGGGGAGCAGTACTTC
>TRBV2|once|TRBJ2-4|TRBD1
CASGRDRGGIQYF
TGTGCCAGCGGCCGGGACAGGGGGGGAATTCAGTACTTC
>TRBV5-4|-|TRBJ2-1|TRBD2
CASSFAGGAGHEQFF
TGTGCCAGCAGCTTTGCCGGGGGGGCCGGTCATGAGCAGTTCTTC
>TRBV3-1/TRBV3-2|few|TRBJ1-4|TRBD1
CASSHKGTGGREKLFF
TGTGCCAGCAGCCATAAAGGGACAGGTGGGCGTGAAAAACTGTTTTTT
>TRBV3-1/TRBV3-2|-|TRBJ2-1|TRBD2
CASSQVSSGGQFF
TGTGCCAGCAGCCAAGTGTCTAGCGGGGGGCAGTTCTTC
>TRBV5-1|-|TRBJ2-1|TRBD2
CASSLGSGGTNEQFF
TGCGCCAGCAGCTTGGGATCGGGAGGGACCAATGAGCAGTTCTTC
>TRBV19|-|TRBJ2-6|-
CASSIGPGRMAGANVLTF
TGTGCCAGTAGTATAGGCCCAGGGAGGATGGCTGGGGCCAACGTCCTGACTTTC
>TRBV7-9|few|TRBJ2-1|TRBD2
CASSKAGGYNEQFF
TGTGCCAGCAGCAAAGCGGGGGGTTACAATGAGCAGTTCTTC
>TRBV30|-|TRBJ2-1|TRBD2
CAWRSGSSYNEQFF
TGTGCCTGGAGAAGCGGGAGCTCCTACAATGAGCAGTTCTTC
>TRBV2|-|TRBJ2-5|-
CASSPTPNQETQYF
TGTGCCAGCAGTCCAACACCAAACCAAGAGACCCAGTACTTC
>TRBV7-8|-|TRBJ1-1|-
CASSLTEAFF
TGTGCCAGCAGCCTAACTGAAGCTTTCTTT
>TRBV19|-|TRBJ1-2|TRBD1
CASSPPTTGAGGYTF
TGTGCCAGTAGTCCACCTACGACAGGGGCTGGTGGCTACACCTTC
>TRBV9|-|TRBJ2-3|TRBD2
CASSARTSGDTDTQYF
TGTGCCAGCAGCGCCCGGACTAGCGGAGACACAGATACGCAGTATTTT
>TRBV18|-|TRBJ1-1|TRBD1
CASSPLFPGQGNTEAFF
TGTGCCAGCTCACCGCTTTTCCCGGGACAGGGGAACACTGAAGCTTTCTTT
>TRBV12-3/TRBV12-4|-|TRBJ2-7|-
CASSLSGVEQYF
TGTGCCAGCAGTTTATCAGGGGTCGAGCAGTACTTC
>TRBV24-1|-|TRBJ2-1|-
CATSDFGLAGNEQFF
TGTGCCACCAGTGATTTTGGGCTAGCTGGAAATGAGCAGTTCTTC
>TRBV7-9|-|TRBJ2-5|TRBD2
CASSRRTSGIQETQYF
TGTGCCAGCAGCAGAAGGACTAGCGGAATTCAAGAGACCCAGTACTTC
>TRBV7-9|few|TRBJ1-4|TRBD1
CASSAGQGDEKLFF
TGTGCCAGCAGCGCGGGACAGGGAGATGAAAAACTGTTTTTT
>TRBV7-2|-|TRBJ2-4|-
CASSSNGQRNIQYF
TGTGCCAGCAGCTCCAACGGACAGAGAAACATTCAGTACTTC
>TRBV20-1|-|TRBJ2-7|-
CSASPITSYEQYF
TGCAGTGCTAGTCCGATAACTTCCTACGAGCAGTACTTC
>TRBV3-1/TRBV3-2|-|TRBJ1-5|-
CASSLGQSNQPQHF
TGTGCCAGCAGCCTTGGACAGAGCAATCAGCCCCAGCATTTT
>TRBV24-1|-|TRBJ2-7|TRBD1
CATNKGQGSYEQYF
TGTGCCACCAACAAAGGACAGGGGTCCTACGAGCAGTACTTC
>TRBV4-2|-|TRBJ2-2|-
CASSLDPTGELFF
TGTGCCAGCAGCCTAGACCCAACCGGGGAGCTGTTTTTT